This T cell receptor (beta chain) emerged from a study of cytomegalovirus exposure and HLA in healthy donors. About this clone itself: The junction shows a germline mismatch at one end, possibly a read error.

Germline V gene data show CDR1 as SQVTM and CDR2 as ANQGSEA. The CDR3 totals 14 residues. PCR amplification relied on 60 Vbeta primers (plus 13 Jbeta primers). Clones were sequenced by immunoSEQ multiplex PCR, and TCRdb holds only the in-frame ones, with some missing. The data hold around 120,000 clones, with about 80% observed a single time. The source material was PBMCs. The TCR comes from a woman in her 40s in good health and CMV-seronegative. The rearrangement uses TRBV29-1 and TRBJ2-2; D not certain. CDR3 nucleotide sequence: TGCAGCGTTAAAGACACTTCGAACACCGGGGAGCTGTTTTTT. Encoded protein: CSVKDTSNTGELFF.